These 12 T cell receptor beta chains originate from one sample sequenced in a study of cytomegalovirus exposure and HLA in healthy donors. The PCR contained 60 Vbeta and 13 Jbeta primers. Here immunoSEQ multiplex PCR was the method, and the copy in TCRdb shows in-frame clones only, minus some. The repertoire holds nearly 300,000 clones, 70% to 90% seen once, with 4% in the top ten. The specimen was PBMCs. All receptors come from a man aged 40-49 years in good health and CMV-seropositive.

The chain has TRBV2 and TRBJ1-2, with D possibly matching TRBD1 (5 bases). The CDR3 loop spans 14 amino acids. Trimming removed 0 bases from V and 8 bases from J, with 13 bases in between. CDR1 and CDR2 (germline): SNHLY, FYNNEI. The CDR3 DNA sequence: TGTGCCAGCAGTGAAGCACTATCAGGGCGCGGCTACACCTTC. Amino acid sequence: CASSEALSGRGYTF.

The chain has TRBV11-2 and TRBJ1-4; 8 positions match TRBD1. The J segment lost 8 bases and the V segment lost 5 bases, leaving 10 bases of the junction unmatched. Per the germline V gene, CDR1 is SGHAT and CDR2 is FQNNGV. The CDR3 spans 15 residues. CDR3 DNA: TGTGCCAGCAGCCACAGGGGGACACTGCGCGAAAAACTGTTTTTT. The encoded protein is CASSHRGTLREKLFF.

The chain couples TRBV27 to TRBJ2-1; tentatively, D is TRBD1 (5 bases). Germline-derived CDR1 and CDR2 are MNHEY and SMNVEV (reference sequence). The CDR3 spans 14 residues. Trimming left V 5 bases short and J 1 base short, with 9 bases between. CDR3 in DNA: TGTGCCAGCAGTCTAAGGGGATCCTACAATGAGCAGTTCTTC. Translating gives CASSLRGSYNEQFF.

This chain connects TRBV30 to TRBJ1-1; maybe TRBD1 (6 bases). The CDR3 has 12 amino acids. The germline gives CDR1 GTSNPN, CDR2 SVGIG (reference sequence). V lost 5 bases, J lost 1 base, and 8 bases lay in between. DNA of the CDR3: TGTGCCTGGGAACAGGGGAACACTGAAGCTTTCTTT. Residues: CAWEQGNTEAFF.

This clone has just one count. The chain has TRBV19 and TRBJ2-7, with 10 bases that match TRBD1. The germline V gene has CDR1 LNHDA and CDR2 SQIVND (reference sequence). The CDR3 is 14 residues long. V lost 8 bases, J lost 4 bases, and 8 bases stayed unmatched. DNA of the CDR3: TGTGCCAGTCAAATTGGGACAGGGGATTACGAGCAGTACTTC. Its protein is CASQIGTGDYEQYF.

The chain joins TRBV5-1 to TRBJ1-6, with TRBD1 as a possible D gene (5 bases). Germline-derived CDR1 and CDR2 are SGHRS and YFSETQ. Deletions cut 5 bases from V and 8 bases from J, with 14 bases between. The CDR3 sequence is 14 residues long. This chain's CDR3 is CASSPSGLDSPLHF. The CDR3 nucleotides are TGCGCCAGCAGTCCCTCAGGGCTGGATTCACCCCTCCACTTT.

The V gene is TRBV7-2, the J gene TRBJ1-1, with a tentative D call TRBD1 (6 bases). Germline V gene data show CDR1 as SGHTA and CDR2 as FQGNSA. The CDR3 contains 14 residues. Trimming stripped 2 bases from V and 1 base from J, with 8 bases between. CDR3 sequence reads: CASSLQGWNTEAFF. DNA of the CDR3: TGTGCCAGCAGCTTACAGGGGTGGAACACTGAAGCTTTCTTT.

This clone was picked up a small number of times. This CDR3 is CASSLNRDTGEKLFF. The CDR3 nucleotides are TGTGCCAGCAGTTTAAATAGGGACACGGGGGAAAAACTGTTTTTT. The rearrangement joins TRBV27 to TRBJ1-4, with D possibly TRBD1 on 6 matching bases. The V and J ends lost 2 bases and 8 bases respectively, with 15 bases between them. CDR3 length: 15 residues. Germline V gene lookup returns CDR1 MNHEY and CDR2 SMNVEV (reference sequence).

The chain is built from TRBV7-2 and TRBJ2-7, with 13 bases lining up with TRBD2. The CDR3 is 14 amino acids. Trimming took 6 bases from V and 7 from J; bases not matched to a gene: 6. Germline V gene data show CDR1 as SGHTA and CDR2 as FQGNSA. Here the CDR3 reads CASRFAGLAGEQYF. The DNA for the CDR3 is TGTGCCAGCAGGTTTGCGGGACTAGCGGGGGAGCAGTACTTC.

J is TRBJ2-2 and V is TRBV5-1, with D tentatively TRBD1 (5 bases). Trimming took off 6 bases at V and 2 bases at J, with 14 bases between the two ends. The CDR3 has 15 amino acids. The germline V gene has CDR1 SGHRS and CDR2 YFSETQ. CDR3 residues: CASNPMTANTGELFF. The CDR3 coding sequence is TGCGCCAGCAATCCTATGACAGCAAACACCGGGGAGCTGTTTTTT. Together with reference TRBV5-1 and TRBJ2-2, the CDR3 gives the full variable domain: KAGVTQTPRYLIKTRGQQVTLSCSPISGHRSVSWYQQTPGQGLQFLFEYFSETQRNKGNFPGRFSGRQFSNSRSEMNVSTLELGDSALYLCASNPMTANTGELFFGEGSRLTVL.

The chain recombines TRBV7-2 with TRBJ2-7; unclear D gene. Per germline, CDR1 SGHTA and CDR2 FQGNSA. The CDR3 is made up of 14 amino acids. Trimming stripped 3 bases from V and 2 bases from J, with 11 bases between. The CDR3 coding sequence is TGTGCCAGCAGCTTGTTGACTGGAGCCTACGAGCAGTACTTC. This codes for CASSLLTGAYEQYF.

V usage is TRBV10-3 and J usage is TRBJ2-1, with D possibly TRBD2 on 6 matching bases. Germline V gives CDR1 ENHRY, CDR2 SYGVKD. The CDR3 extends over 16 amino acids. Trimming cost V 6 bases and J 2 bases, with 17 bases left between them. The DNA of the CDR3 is TGTGCCATCAGCGCCACCGGAGGGCCCCCCTACAATGAGCAGTTCTTC. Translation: CAISATGGPPYNEQFF.